A single sample is the source of the 14 T cell receptor beta chains below, sequenced in a study of response to subunit inactivated influenza vaccine. TCRdb redid the calling of the RT-PCR reads with MiXCR, one entry per CDR3 protein. The sample has hundreds of thousands of distinct CDR3 sequences; approximately 14% are singletons. This sample comprised PBMCs from blood, obtained roughly 13 days after vaccination. All receptors come from a man in his fifties who received an inactivated influenza vaccine.

The chain joins TRBV18 to TRBJ2-1; tentatively, D is TRBD2 (5 bases). Germline CDR1 is KGHSH and CDR2 is LQKENI. V lost 0 bases, J lost 12 bases, and 21 bases lay in between. CDR3 length: 16 residues. The CDR3 DNA reads as TGTGCCAGCTCACCACCTTCACTAGAAAACAATGAGTGGCAGTTCTTC. Translated: CASSPPSLENNEWQFF.

This sequence joins TRBV12-3 or TRBV12-4 and TRBJ1-5; no reliable D call. The CDR3 length is 15 residues. Deletions cut 3 bases from V and 1 base from J, with 10 bases between. CDR3 sequence (DNA): TGTGCCAGCAGTTTTGGAGTCAGGAGCAATCAGCCCCAGCATTTT. It codes for CASSFGVRSNQPQHF.

The genes are TRBV6-1 and TRBJ1-5, with a weak D call TRBD1 (6 bases). The germline V gene encodes CDR1 MNHNS and CDR2 SASEGT. Trimming removed 5 bases at V and 3 bases at J, with 11 bases between. This CDR3 contains 14 residues. CDR3 sequence: CASSIGGPNQPQHF. The CDR3 region has the DNA TGTGCCAGCAGTATCGGGGGCCCCAATCAGCCCCAGCATTTT.

This clonotype was counted between two and nine times. The chain uses TRBV5-1 and TRBJ2-3, with 7 bases aligning to TRBD1. Trimming at V came to 0 bases and at J to 6 bases, leaving 4 bases not matched to a gene. The CDR3 extends over 14 amino acids. The germline V gene has CDR1 SGHRS and CDR2 YFSETQ. In DNA, the CDR3 is TGCGCCAGCAGCTTGGTCGGCAGGGGGGATACGCAGTATTTT. Translation: CASSLVGRGDTQYF. The whole variable domain, remainder taken from reference TRBV5-1 and TRBJ2-3, is KAGVTQTPRYLIKTRGQQVTLSCSPISGHRSVSWYQQTPGQGLQFLFEYFSETQRNKGNFPGRFSGRQFSNSRSEMNVSTLELGDSALYLCASSLVGRGDTQYFGPGTRLTVL.

This clonotype has only a few counts. This chain joins TRBV10-2 and TRBJ2-7, with 11 bases aligning to TRBD2. The CDR3 runs 15 residues. CDR1 is WSHSY, CDR2 SAAADI, per germline. V trimming: 4 bases; J trimming: 2 bases; junction bases outside the gene matches: 4. CDR3 in amino acids: CASSGRLAGTYEQYF. The CDR3 DNA reads TGCGCCAGCAGTGGGAGACTAGCGGGGACCTACGAGCAGTACTTC.

In regard to this clonotype: Since a much larger clone is just one base distant, this may be a read error. The genes are TRBV9 and TRBJ1-2; TRBD1 matches at 9 bases. V was pared by 3 bases and J by 4 bases, with 4 bases of the junction left unmatched. The length of the CDR3 is 14 residues. CDR1 SGDLS and CDR2 YYNGEE come from the germline V gene. The CDR3: CASSETGGGYGYTF. For the CDR3, the DNA is TGTGCCAGCAGCGAGACAGGGGGAGGCTATGGCTACACCTTC.

This clonotype has ten or more counts. The rearrangement links TRBV4-3 to TRBJ2-3; no definite D call. Between the trimmed V and J ends, which lost 0 bases and 5 bases, there was a span of 0 bases. The CDR3 runs to 11 residues. CDR1 LGHNA and CDR2 YSLEER come from the germline V gene. CDR3: CASSQEDTQYF. The CDR3 coding sequence is TGCGCCAGCAGCCAAGAAGATACGCAGTATTTT.

The sample holds a few counts of this clonotype. The V and J genes are TRBV6-6 and TRBJ2-7; D call uncertain. Deletions cut 6 bases from V and 1 base from J, with 10 bases between. There are 13 residues in the CDR3. The germline CDR1 and CDR2 sequences are MNHNY and SVGAGI (reference sequence). CDR3 nucleotides: TGTGCCAGCAGCCCCTACGCTTCCTACGAGCAGTACTTC. This codes for CASSPYASYEQYF.

The V and J genes are TRBV5-1 and TRBJ2-2; 8 bases are a match to TRBD1. J gave up 6 bases and V 5 bases, and 3 bases lay outside the gene matches. Germline CDR1 and CDR2: SGHRS and YFSETQ. The CDR3 has 13 residues. The CDR3, as DNA: TGCGCCAGCAGGTCGGACAGGGCCGGGGAGCTGTTTTTT. Protein product: CASRSDRAGELFF.

The V call is TRBV4-1, the J call TRBJ2-3; tentative D call: TRBD1 (6 bases). Germline V CDR1 and CDR2: MGHRA, YSYEKL. This CDR3 is 16 amino acids long. Trimming removed 3 bases at V and 4 bases at J, with 17 bases between. The CDR3 sequence is CASSQTLTTGSDTQYF. The DNA for the CDR3 is TGCGCCAGCAGCCAGACCCTTACAACAGGGTCAGATACGCAGTATTTT.

The chain is built from TRBV6-2 or TRBV6-3 and TRBJ2-7; 9 positions match TRBD1. Germline V lookup: CDR1 MNHEY, CDR2 SVGEGT. V shed 7 bases, J shed 1 base, and the junction held 2 bases outside the gene matches. The CDR3 is made up of 13 amino acids. CDR3 in amino acids: CASMGQGSYEQYF. CDR3 bases: TGTGCCAGCATGGGACAGGGATCCTACGAGCAGTACTTC.

This clonotype was counted between two and nine times. The gene calls are TRBV6-2 or TRBV6-3 and TRBJ2-1; TRBD2 matches at 8 bases. Germline-derived CDR1 and CDR2 are MNHEY and SVGEGT. Trimming at V came to 6 bases and at J to 3 bases, leaving 7 bases not matched to a gene. The length of the CDR3 is 15 residues. The CDR3 protein is CASRELADFYNEQFF. CDR3 DNA sequence: TGTGCCAGCAGGGAACTAGCGGATTTCTACAATGAGCAGTTCTTC.

This clonotype was seen more than once but under ten times. V gene TRBV7-9 combines with J gene TRBJ1-2; D is ambiguous. CDR3 length: 14 amino acids. Per the germline V gene, CDR1 is SEHNR and CDR2 is FQNEAQ (reference sequence). With 4 bases removed from V and 5 bases from J, the gap between germline ends came to 14 bases. The CDR3 nucleotides are TGTGCCAGCAGCTCCCGACTTCCAGAGTATGGCTACACCTTC. It translates to CASSSRLPEYGYTF.

This clonotype was detected a few times. The rearrangement uses TRBV15 and TRBJ2-7, with D possibly matching TRBD2 (5 bases). The CDR3 is 15 amino acids. Per germline, CDR1 LNHNV and CDR2 YYDKDF (reference sequence). V dropped 0 bases and J dropped 2 bases, with 11 bases sitting between them. The CDR3 is CATSRDLGGTYEQYF. The CDR3 nucleotides read TGTGCCACCAGCAGAGACCTTGGAGGAACCTACGAGCAGTACTTC.